The rows below give T cell receptor beta chains drawn from one sample of a study of T cell repertoires in cytomegalovirus infection. For these receptors, no antigen is known. TCRdb passed the reads through MiXCR, listing each CDR3 protein once. The sample includes approximately 770,000 distinct CDR3 sequences, almost 30% seen only once; the top ten take about an eighth. The sample consisted of cultured CD8+ T cells from PBMCs, taken from culture after CMV antigen stimulation. Every receptor here comes from a human donor in good health (CMV status not recorded). Some clones in this sample may be carry-over from other donors' samples. CDR3s include the opening cysteine and the closing phenylalanine or tryptophan. The order of the fields is D gene, V gene, clone size, CDR3 length, J gene, CDR3 protein, CDR3 DNA. A D gene is named only where the DNA matches it firmly. Some rows mark clone size as missing; the rest say once, few, many or name a class of expanded clone.

-	TRBV6-5	few	17	TRBJ2-3	CASSYSRVDRTTDTQYF	TGTGCCAGCAGTTACTCGAGAGTGGACAGAACCACAGATACGCAGTATTTT
TRBD1	TRBV7-9	many	15	TRBJ2-1	CASRPTGVAYNEQFF	TGTGCCAGCAGACCAACAGGGGTAGCCTACAATGAGCAGTTCTTC
TRBD2	TRBV6-6	-	14	TRBJ2-3	CASIRGLGSDTQYF	TGTGCCAGCATTCGGGGACTAGGTTCAGATACGCAGTATTTT
-	TRBV7-6	few	15	TRBJ2-5	CASSPYGRGVGTQYF	TGTGCTAGCAGCCCCTACGGCCGCGGGGTTGGGACCCAGTACTTC
-	TRBV29-1	once	13	TRBJ1-1	CSVGEGIWTEAFF	TGCAGCGTTGGAGAAGGTATATGGACTGAAGCTTTCTTT
-	TRBV4-1	-	13	TRBJ2-1	CASSHFKGNEQFF	TGCGCCAGCAGCCATTTCAAGGGGAATGAGCAGTTCTTC
TRBD1	TRBV6-1	-	16	TRBJ1-2	CASTLIGGQGPYGYTF	TGTGCCAGCACCCTGATAGGGGGACAGGGCCCCTATGGCTACACCTTC
TRBD1	TRBV28	-	17	TRBJ1-5	CASSLTGGHDSNQPQHF	TGTGCCAGCAGTTTAACAGGGGGCCACGATAGCAATCAGCCCCAGCATTTT
-	TRBV7-2	-	12	TRBJ2-7	CASSFARNEQYF	TGTGCCAGCAGCTTCGCCCGGAACGAGCAGTACTTC
-	TRBV4-3	-	14	TRBJ2-1	CASSQDTYSQGEFF	TGCGCCAGCAGCCAAGATACATATTCACAGGGAGAGTTCTTC
TRBD1	TRBV7-6	-	15	TRBJ2-6	CASSSQGAGANVLTF	TGTGCCAGCAGCTCCCAGGGGGCCGGGGCCAACGTCCTGACTTTC
TRBD1	TRBV6-5	-	18	TRBJ2-5	CASSYPSDRGGKQDTQYF	TGTGCCAGCAGTTACCCCAGTGACAGGGGAGGAAAACAAGATACCCAGTACTTC
-	TRBV20-1	-	16	TRBJ2-6	CSAREAVLSGANVLTF	TGCAGTGCTAGAGAGGCGGTCCTCTCTGGGGCCAACGTCCTGACTTTC
-	TRBV7-6	many	14	TRBJ2-7	CASTPGSRGDEQYF	TGTGCCAGCACCCCCGGATCTCGCGGGGACGAGCAGTACTTC
TRBD1	TRBV10-3	-	19	TRBJ2-6	CAILSAARDRESGANVLTF	TGTGCCATCCTCTCGGCGGCCCGGGACAGGGAAAGTGGGGCCAACGTCCTGACTTTC
TRBD2	TRBV6-1	few	18	TRBJ2-5	CASRSSPGLAVLKETQYF	TGTGCCAGCAGGTCGTCCCCGGGACTAGCGGTGCTCAAAGAGACCCAGTACTTC
-	TRBV7-6	few	15	TRBJ2-3	CASSPWSSGTDTQYF	TGTGCCAGCAGCCCCTGGTCTAGCGGCACAGATACGCAGTATTTT
-	TRBV14	-	15	TRBJ1-2	CASSQARQFNYGYTF	TGTGCCAGCAGCCAAGCCCGACAGTTCAACTATGGCTACACCTTC
TRBD2	TRBV10-3	-	15	TRBJ2-5	CAISGLAGQQETQYF	TGTGCCATCAGTGGGCTAGCGGGGCAGCAAGAGACCCAGTACTTC
TRBD1	TRBV6-2/TRBV6-3	-	18	TRBJ1-5	CASSYSIRDRGPNQPQHF	TGTGCCAGCAGTTACTCGATTCGGGACAGGGGGCCCAATCAGCCCCAGCATTTT
TRBD2	TRBV7-9	many	14	TRBJ2-3	CAIRIGLAGDTQYF	TGTGCCATCCGGATCGGACTAGCGGGCGATACGCAGTATTTT
-	TRBV2	few	20	TRBJ2-6	CASSEAITGHFGSGANVLTF	TGTGCCAGCAGTGAAGCAATTACGGGACACTTTGGCTCTGGGGCCAACGTCCTGACTTTC
-	TRBV12-5	few	15	TRBJ2-2	CASGFNPANTGELFF	TGTGCTAGTGGTTTTAACCCGGCTAACACCGGGGAGCTGTTTTTT
-	TRBV7-3	-	13	TRBJ1-1	CASNLPGGTEAFF	TGTGCCAGCAACCTCCCGGGGGGCACTGAAGCTTTCTTT
-	TRBV6-5	few	15	TRBJ2-6	CASSTRGTGANVLTF	TGTGCCAGCAGTACCCGGGGTACTGGGGCCAACGTCCTGACTTTC
TRBD2	TRBV27	-	14	TRBJ2-1	CASSFWGGRAEQFF	TGTGCCAGCAGTTTCTGGGGGGGGAGGGCTGAGCAGTTCTTC
-	TRBV7-9	-	14	TRBJ1-2	CASSLAASPYGYTF	TGTGCCAGCAGCTTAGCAGCCTCACCCTATGGCTACACCTTC
-	TRBV19	-	13	TRBJ1-1	CASSMGGHTEAFF	TGTGCCAGTAGTATGGGGGGCCACACTGAAGCTTTCTTT
-	TRBV12-3/TRBV12-4	few	12	TRBJ1-2	CASTLLNYGYTF	TGTGCCAGCACCCTTCTTAACTATGGCTACACCTTC
TRBD2	TRBV7-7	many	15	TRBJ2-5	CASSRSGGALETQYF	TGTGCTAGCAGCCGTAGCGGGGGGGCTTTGGAGACCCAGTACTTC
-	TRBV27	-	13	TRBJ1-6	CASSLAGASPLHF	TGTGCCAGCAGTTTGGCAGGAGCTTCACCCCTCCACTTT
-	TRBV7-9	-	13	TRBJ1-5	CASTTEGGQPQHF	TGTGCCAGCACTACTGAGGGAGGTCAGCCCCAGCATTTT
TRBD1	TRBV7-6	-	15	TRBJ1-2	CASSPRTGADYGYTF	TGTGCCAGCAGCCCGAGGACAGGGGCGGACTATGGCTACACCTTC
-	TRBV27	-	16	TRBJ1-1	CASSAGLVVGNTEAFF	TGTGCCAGCAGTGCCGGACTCGTGGTGGGTAACACTGAAGCTTTCTTT